A selection of T cell receptor beta chains follows, all from one sample in a study of beta chain features in type 1 diabetes. Repertoires were generated with immunoSEQ multiplex PCR, while TCRdb's copy carries only in-frame clones and drops some. There are hundreds of thousands of clones in the sample; roughly 30% occur only once, and more than 0.055% lies in the top ten. The specimen sequenced was naive CD4+ T cells from blood. The receptors derive from a man between 18 and 35 years old in good health. Each CDR3 is given with its conserved first and last residue. The D gene is left open where the match is weak. Some rows have no size entry. The others give once, few or many, or a class for an expanded clone.

clone_size	v_call	j_call	d_call	cdr3_nt	cdr3_aa
.	TRBV7-9	TRBJ2-5	.	TGTGCCAGCAGCTTTTCGACTGGGTTAGAGACCCAGTACTTC	CASSFSTGLETQYF
few	TRBV28	TRBJ2-1	.	TGTGCCAGCTGGGACCTTGGCTACAATGAGCAGTTCTTC	CASWDLGYNEQFF
few	TRBV7-9	TRBJ1-2	TRBD1	TGTGCCAGCAGCCCCCCGGACAGGGTCGGCTACACCTTC	CASSPPDRVGYTF
.	TRBV28	TRBJ2-2	.	TGTGCCAGCAGTTTACCGGGCGCGAACACCGGGGAGCTGTTTTTT	CASSLPGANTGELFF
.	TRBV6-5	TRBJ1-2	.	TGTGCCAGCAGCCGCGACAAGAACTATGGCTACACCTTC	CASSRDKNYGYTF
few	TRBV9	TRBJ2-1	TRBD2	TGTGCCAGCAGCGTAGTAGGGACTAGCGGGTTATACAATGAGCAGTTCTTC	CASSVVGTSGLYNEQFF
.	TRBV9	TRBJ2-1	TRBD2	TGTGCCAGCAGCCCCCGAGGAGCGGGAGCTTACAATGAGCAGTTCTTC	CASSPRGAGAYNEQFF
few	TRBV9	TRBJ2-7	.	TGTGCCAGCAGCGACCAAGGCGAGCAGTACTTC	CASSDQGEQYF
.	TRBV30	TRBJ1-1	TRBD1	TGTGCCTGGGACAGGGGGCGATATGCGACTGAAGCTTTCTTT	CAWDRGRYATEAFF
.	TRBV4-3	TRBJ2-3	.	TGCGCCAGCAGCCAAGAAGGGGGGAGGGATACGCAGTATTTT	CASSQEGGRDTQYF
few	TRBV6-6	TRBJ2-1	TRBD2	TGTGCCAGCAGTTACAGCGGGAGGGCCCCCAATGAGCAGTTCTTC	CASSYSGRAPNEQFF
.	TRBV19	TRBJ2-1	.	TGTGCCAGTAATCTGCGAGAGAGCTCCTACAATGAGCAGTTCTTC	CASNLRESSYNEQFF
once	TRBV18	TRBJ2-5	TRBD1	TGTGCCAGCTCACCGGGGACAGGGGCCACAGAGACCCAGTACTTC	CASSPGTGATETQYF
.	TRBV19	TRBJ2-2	TRBD2	TGTGCCAGTAGTATTAGGCTAGCGGGAGGGCCAACTGGGGAGCTGTTTTTT	CASSIRLAGGPTGELFF
.	TRBV11-2	TRBJ2-5	TRBD1	TGTGCCAGCAGCTTAGGTGCGACAGGGTCTTACCAAGAGACCCAGTACTTC	CASSLGATGSYQETQYF
few	TRBV9	TRBJ2-1	TRBD1	TGTGCCAGCACGTCGGGACAGATATCCACCAATGAGCAGTTCTTC	CASTSGQISTNEQFF